Listed below are T cell receptor beta chains from one sample, sequenced in a study of PD-L1 blockade in urothelial cancer. Generated by immunoSEQ multiplex PCR, the TCRdb table keeps only in-frame clones and is missing some. The sample includes about 55,000 clones, approximately 88% of them seen just once. This specimen consisted of PBMCs, obtained around atezolizumab (anti-PD-L1) treatment. Receptors were obtained from a man aged 45-60 years with urothelial cancer. Both conserved end residues are part of each CDR3. A D gene is named only where the DNA matches it firmly. Size is stated for part of the rows, as once, few or many counts, or as a class when the clone is expanded.

clone size: .
D gene: TRBD2
J gene: TRBJ2-7
V gene: TRBV5-1
CDR3 DNA: TGCGCCAGCAGCACTGGGACTAGCGGGCCCATCAACCCGTTCTCCTACGAGCAGTACTTC
CDR3 protein: CASSTGTSGPINPFSYEQYF

clone size: .
D gene: TRBD2
J gene: TRBJ2-1
V gene: TRBV6-1
CDR3 DNA: TGTGCCAGCAGTCGAGCGGGGGTGGCATACAATGAGCAGTTCTTC
CDR3 protein: CASSRAGVAYNEQFF

clone size: once
D gene: TRBD1
J gene: TRBJ2-7
V gene: TRBV5-6
CDR3 DNA: TGTGCCAGCAGCCTCCTCCGGACAGGGTCCTACGAGCAGTACTTC
CDR3 protein: CASSLLRTGSYEQYF

clone size: .
D gene: .
J gene: TRBJ2-3
V gene: TRBV30
CDR3 DNA: TGTGCCTGGAGGCAACAAAGCGGGTCCAGAAATACGCAGTATTTT
CDR3 protein: CAWRQQSGSRNTQYF

clone size: .
D gene: .
J gene: TRBJ2-1
V gene: TRBV27
CDR3 DNA: TGTGCCAGCAGCCGGACACGGAACTCCTACAATGAGCAGTTCTTC
CDR3 protein: CASSRTRNSYNEQFF

clone size: .
D gene: .
J gene: TRBJ2-7
V gene: TRBV9
CDR3 DNA: TGTGCCAGCAGCGTAGGGCAGGCATCCTCCTACGAGCAGTACTTC
CDR3 protein: CASSVGQASSYEQYF

clone size: .
D gene: .
J gene: TRBJ1-4
V gene: TRBV29-1
CDR3 DNA: TGCAGCGTTGAAGAAGGACAGAATGAAAAACTGTTTTTT
CDR3 protein: CSVEEGQNEKLFF

clone size: .
D gene: .
J gene: TRBJ2-1
V gene: TRBV18
CDR3 DNA: TGTGCCAGCTCACCTTTGCCGGGGAGTTCGGTGAGCAATGAGCAGTTCTTC
CDR3 protein: CASSPLPGSSVSNEQFF

clone size: .
D gene: TRBD2
J gene: TRBJ2-1
V gene: TRBV9
CDR3 DNA: TGTGCCAGCAGCGTAGCTGCTAGCGGGGGGGCGGGCTCCTACAATGAGCAGTTCTTC
CDR3 protein: CASSVAASGGAGSYNEQFF

clone size: .
D gene: .
J gene: TRBJ2-7
V gene: TRBV11-3
CDR3 DNA: TGTGCCAGCAGCCCATACGGGGGCTCCTACGAGCAGTACTTC
CDR3 protein: CASSPYGGSYEQYF

clone size: .
D gene: TRBD2
J gene: TRBJ2-6
V gene: TRBV5-1
CDR3 DNA: TGCGCCAGCAGCTTGCGGACTAGCGGGAGTAGGTCTGGGGCCAACGTCCTGACTTTC
CDR3 protein: CASSLRTSGSRSGANVLTF

clone size: once
D gene: .
J gene: TRBJ2-6
V gene: TRBV5-1
CDR3 DNA: TGCGCCAGCAGCTTGAGACCCAGACAGGTTAGCTCTGGGGCCAACGTCCTGACTTTC
CDR3 protein: CASSLRPRQVSSGANVLTF

clone size: .
D gene: .
J gene: TRBJ2-1
V gene: TRBV9
CDR3 DNA: TGTGCCAGCAGCTTCCTTATGGGGGCGGGTGAGCAGTTCTTC
CDR3 protein: CASSFLMGAGEQFF

clone size: .
D gene: TRBD2
J gene: TRBJ2-5
V gene: TRBV30
CDR3 DNA: TGTGCCTGGAGTGTAGTGGGGCGGGGGGTCCAAGAGACCCAGTACTTC
CDR3 protein: CAWSVVGRGVQETQYF

clone size: .
D gene: .
J gene: TRBJ1-2
V gene: TRBV30
CDR3 DNA: TGTGCCTGGAGTGACGGCAGGAAAAACTATGGCTACACCTTC
CDR3 protein: CAWSDGRKNYGYTF